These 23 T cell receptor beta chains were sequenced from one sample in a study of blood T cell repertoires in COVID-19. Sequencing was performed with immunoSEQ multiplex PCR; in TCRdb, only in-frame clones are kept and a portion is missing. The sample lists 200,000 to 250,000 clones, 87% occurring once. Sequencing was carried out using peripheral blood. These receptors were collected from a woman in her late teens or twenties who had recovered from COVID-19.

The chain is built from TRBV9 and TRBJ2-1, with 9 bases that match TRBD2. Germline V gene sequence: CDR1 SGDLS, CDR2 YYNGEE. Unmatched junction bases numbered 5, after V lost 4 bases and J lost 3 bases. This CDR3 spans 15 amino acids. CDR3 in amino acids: CASSPRTSDYNEQFF. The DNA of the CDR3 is TGTGCCAGCAGCCCACGGACTAGCGACTACAATGAGCAGTTCTTC.

This chain's CDR3 is CASSFRGNTEAFF. DNA for the CDR3: TGTGCCAGCAGTTTCCGGGGGAACACTGAAGCTTTCTTT. The V gene is TRBV27, the J gene TRBJ1-1; D is ambiguous. The length of the CDR3 is 13 residues. V lost 3 bases and J lost 1, with 6 bases in between. The germline V gene encodes CDR1 MNHEY and CDR2 SMNVEV (reference sequence).

CDR3 sequence: CASSPLTGMFEKLFF. The CDR3 nucleotides are TGTGCCAGCAGTCCTCTGACAGGGATGTTTGAAAAACTGTTTTTT. This chain connects TRBV6-5 to TRBJ1-4; TRBD1 matches 7 bases. CDR3 length equals 15 residues. Germline CDR1 MNHEY, CDR2 SVGAGI. V lost 5 bases to trimming and J lost 7 bases; unmatched junction nucleotides: 10.

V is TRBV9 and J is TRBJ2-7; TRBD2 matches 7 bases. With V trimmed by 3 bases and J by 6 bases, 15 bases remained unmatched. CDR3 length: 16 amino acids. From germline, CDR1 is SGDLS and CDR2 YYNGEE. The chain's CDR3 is CASSGGGLGGNREQYF. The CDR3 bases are TGTGCCAGCAGCGGAGGAGGACTAGGAGGGAACCGCGAGCAGTACTTC.

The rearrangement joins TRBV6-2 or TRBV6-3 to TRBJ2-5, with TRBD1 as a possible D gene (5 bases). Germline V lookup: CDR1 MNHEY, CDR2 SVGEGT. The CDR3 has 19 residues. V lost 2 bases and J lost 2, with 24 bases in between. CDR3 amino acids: CASSYDTEVGGQLQETQYF. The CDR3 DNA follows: TGTGCCAGCAGTTACGACACAGAGGTGGGCGGACAACTTCAAGAGACCCAGTACTTC.

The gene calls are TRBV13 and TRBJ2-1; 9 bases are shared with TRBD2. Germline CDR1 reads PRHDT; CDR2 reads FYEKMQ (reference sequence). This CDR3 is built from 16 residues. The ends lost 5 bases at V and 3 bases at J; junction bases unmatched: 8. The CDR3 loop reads CASSPRLAERYNEQFF. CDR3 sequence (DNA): TGTGCCAGCAGCCCTCGACTAGCGGAGCGCTACAATGAGCAGTTCTTC.

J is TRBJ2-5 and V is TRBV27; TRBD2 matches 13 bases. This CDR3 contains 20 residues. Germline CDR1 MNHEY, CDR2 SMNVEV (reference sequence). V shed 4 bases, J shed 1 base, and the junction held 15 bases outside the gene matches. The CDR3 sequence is CASSSQRTSGRAGAQETQYF. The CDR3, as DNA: TGTGCCAGCAGTTCCCAGAGAACTAGCGGGAGGGCGGGGGCCCAAGAGACCCAGTACTTC.

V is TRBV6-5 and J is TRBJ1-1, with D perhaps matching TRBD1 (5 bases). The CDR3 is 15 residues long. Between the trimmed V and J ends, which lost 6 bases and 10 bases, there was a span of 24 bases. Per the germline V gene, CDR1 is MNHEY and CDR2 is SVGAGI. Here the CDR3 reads CASSPPGGSSRGAFF. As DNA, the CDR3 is TGTGCCAGCAGCCCCCCCGGGGGGTCTAGCCGTGGAGCTTTCTTT.

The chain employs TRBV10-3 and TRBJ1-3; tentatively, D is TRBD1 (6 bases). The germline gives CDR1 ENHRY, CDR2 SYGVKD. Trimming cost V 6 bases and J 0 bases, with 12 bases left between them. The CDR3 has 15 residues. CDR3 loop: CAIRENRVSGNTIYF. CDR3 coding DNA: TGTGCCATCAGGGAGAACAGGGTCTCTGGAAACACCATATATTTT.

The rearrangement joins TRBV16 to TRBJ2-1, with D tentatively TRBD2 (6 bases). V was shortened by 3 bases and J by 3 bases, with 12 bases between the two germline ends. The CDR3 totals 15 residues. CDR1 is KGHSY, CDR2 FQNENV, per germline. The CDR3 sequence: CASSQLLADYNEQFF. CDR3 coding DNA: TGTGCCAGCAGCCAGCTACTAGCAGACTACAATGAGCAGTTCTTC.

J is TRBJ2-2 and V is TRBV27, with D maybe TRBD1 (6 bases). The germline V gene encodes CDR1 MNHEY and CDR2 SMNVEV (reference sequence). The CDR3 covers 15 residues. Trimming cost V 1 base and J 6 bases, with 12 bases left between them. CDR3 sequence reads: CASSLFTGSAGELFF. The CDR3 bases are TGTGCCAGCAGTTTATTTACAGGGTCGGCCGGGGAGCTGTTTTTT.

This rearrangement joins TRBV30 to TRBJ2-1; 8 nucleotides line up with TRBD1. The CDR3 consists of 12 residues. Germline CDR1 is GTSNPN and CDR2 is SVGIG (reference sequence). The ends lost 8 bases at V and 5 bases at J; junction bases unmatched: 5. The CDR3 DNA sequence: TGTGCCCTTTGGACAGGGCACAATGAGCAGTTCTTC. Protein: CALWTGHNEQFF.

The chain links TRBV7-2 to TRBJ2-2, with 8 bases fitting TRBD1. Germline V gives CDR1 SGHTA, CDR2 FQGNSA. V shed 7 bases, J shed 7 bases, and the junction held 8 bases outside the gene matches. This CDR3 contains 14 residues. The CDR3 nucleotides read TGTGCCAGCAAAGGGACAGGTCTGGACGGGGAGCTGTTTTTT. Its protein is CASKGTGLDGELFF.

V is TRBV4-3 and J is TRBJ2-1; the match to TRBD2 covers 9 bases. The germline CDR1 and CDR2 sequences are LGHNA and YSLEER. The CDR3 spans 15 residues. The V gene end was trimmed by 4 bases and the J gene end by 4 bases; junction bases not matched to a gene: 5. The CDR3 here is CASSLAGEAYNEQFF. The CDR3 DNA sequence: TGCGCCAGCAGCCTAGCGGGAGAGGCTTACAATGAGCAGTTCTTC.

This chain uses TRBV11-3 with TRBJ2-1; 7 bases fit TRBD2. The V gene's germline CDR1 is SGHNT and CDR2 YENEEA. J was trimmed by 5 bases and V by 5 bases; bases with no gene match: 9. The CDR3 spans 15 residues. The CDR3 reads CASSPSGSSDNEQFF. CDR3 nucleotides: TGTGCCAGCAGCCCTAGCGGCTCGTCAGACAATGAGCAGTTCTTC.

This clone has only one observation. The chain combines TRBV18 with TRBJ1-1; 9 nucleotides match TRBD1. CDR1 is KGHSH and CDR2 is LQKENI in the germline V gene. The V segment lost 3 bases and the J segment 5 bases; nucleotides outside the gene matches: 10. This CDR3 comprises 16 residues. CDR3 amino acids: CASSPRTGAEGTEAFF. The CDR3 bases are TGTGCCAGCTCACCTCGGACAGGGGCGGAGGGGACTGAAGCTTTCTTT.

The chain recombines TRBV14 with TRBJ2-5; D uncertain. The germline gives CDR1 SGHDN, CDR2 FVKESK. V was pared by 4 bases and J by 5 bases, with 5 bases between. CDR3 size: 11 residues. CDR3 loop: CASSRRETQYF. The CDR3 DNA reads TGTGCCAGCAGCCGTCGGGAGACCCAGTACTTC. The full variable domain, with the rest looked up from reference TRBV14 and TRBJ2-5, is EAGVTQFPSHSVIEKGQTVTLRCDPISGHDNLYWYRRVMGKEIKFLLHFVKESKQDESGMPNNRFLAERTGGTYSTLKVQPAELEDSGVYFCASSRRETQYFGPGTRLLVL.

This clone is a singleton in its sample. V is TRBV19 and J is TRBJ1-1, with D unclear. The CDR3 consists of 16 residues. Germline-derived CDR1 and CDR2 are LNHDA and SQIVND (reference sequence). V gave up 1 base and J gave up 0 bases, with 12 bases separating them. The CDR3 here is CASSIAEAYVNTEAFF. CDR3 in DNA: TGTGCCAGTAGTATAGCAGAGGCGTATGTGAACACTGAAGCTTTCTTT. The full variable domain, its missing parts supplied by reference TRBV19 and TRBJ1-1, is DGGITQSPKYLFRKEGQNVTLSCEQNLNHDAMYWYRQDPGQGLRLIYYSQIVNDFQKGDIAEGYSVSREKKESFPLTVTSAQKNPTAFYLCASSIAEAYVNTEAFFGQGTRLTVV.

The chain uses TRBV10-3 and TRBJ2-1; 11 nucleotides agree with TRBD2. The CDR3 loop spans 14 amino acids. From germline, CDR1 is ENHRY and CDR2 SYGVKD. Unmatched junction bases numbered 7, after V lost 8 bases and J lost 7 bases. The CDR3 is CAIQHTSGSNEQFF. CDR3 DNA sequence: TGTGCCATCCAACACACTAGCGGGAGTAATGAGCAGTTCTTC.

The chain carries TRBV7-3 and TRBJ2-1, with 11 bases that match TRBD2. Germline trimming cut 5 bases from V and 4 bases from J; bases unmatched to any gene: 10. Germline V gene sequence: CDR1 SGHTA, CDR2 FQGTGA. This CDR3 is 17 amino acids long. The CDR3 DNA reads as TGTGCCAGCAGCGAAGGAGATATAGCGGGAGGGTACAATGAGCAGTTCTTC. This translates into CASSEGDIAGGYNEQFF.

The CDR3, as DNA: TGTGCCAGCAGTCCTGGGGCGGGCAATCAGCCCCAGCATTTT. As protein: CASSPGAGNQPQHF. V gene TRBV6-4 combines with J gene TRBJ1-5; TRBD1 might be the D (5 bases). Germline V gene lookup returns CDR1 MRHNA and CDR2 SNTAGT. The V gene lost 5 bases and the J gene lost 2 bases, with 10 bases spanning the gap. The CDR3 is 14 residues long.

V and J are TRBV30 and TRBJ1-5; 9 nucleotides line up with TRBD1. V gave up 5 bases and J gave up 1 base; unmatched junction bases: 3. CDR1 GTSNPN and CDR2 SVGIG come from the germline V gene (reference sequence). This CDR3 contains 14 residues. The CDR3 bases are TGTGCCTGGGGCGGACAGGGGAGCAATCAGCCCCAGCATTTT. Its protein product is CAWGGQGSNQPQHF. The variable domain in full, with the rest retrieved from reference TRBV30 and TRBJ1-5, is SQTIHQWPATLVQPVGSPLSLECTVEGTSNPNLYWYRQAAGRGLQLLFYSVGIGQISSEVPQNLSASRPQDRQFILSSKKLLLSDSGFYLCAWGGQGSNQPQHFGDGTRLSIL.

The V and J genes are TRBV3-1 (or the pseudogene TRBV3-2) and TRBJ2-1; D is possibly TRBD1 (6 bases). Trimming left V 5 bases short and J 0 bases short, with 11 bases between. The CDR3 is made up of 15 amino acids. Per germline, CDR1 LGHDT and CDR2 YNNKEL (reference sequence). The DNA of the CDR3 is TGTGCCAGCAGCATACAGGGATCCTCCTACAATGAGCAGTTCTTC. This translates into CASSIQGSSYNEQFF.